Listed here are 32 T cell receptor beta chains from one sample, sequenced in a study of T cells in Graves' hyperthyroidism and ophthalmopathy. TCR beta CDR3 regions were amplified from RNA transcripts. First-round RT-PCR of the TCR CDR3 relied on the HTBI primer set. TCRdb redid the calling of the multiplex PCR reads with MiXCR, one entry per CDR3 protein. This sample yields roughly 280,000 distinct CDR3 sequences, of which over 15% are seen a single time; approximately 57% belongs to the top ten. The specimen was blood. These receptors were collected from a woman in her fifties or sixties with Graves' ophthalmopathy.

This clonotype was seen repeatedly, ten times or more. V and J are TRBV20-1 and TRBJ1-2; TRBD1 matches 9 bases. The trim removed 6 bases at V and 3 bases at J, leaving 8 bases unmatched. Germline-derived CDR1 and CDR2 are DFQATT and SNEGSKA (reference sequence). The CDR3 runs to 14 residues. The CDR3 DNA reads as TGCAGTGCCACAGACAGGGGGAAGGACTATGGCTACACCTTC. This sequence encodes CSATDRGKDYGYTF.

In this sample, this clonotype turned up many times. The V call is TRBV5-1, the J call TRBJ1-2, with TRBD1 identical over 11 bases. With 3 bases clipped from V and 4 bases from J, the junction kept 8 bases outside the gene matches. The CDR3 loop spans 16 amino acids. Germline V CDR1 and CDR2: SGHRS, YFSETQ. The CDR3 protein is CASSWTGGVQIYGYTF. In nucleotides, the CDR3 is TGCGCCAGCAGCTGGACAGGGGGCGTTCAGATCTATGGCTACACCTTC.

This clonotype was observed a handful of times. The rearrangement joins TRBV6-2 or TRBV6-3 to TRBJ2-5; 7 bases are a match to TRBD2. The CDR3 has 16 amino acids. The V and J ends lost 4 bases and 2 bases, in that order; junction bases with no gene match: 10. Germline V CDR1 and CDR2: MNHEY, SVGEGT. CDR3: CASSSGAGRIQETQYF. CDR3 nucleotide sequence: TGTGCCAGCAGTTCGGGAGCGGGACGGATACAAGAGACCCAGTACTTC.

This clonotype has just a few counts. The rearrangement uses TRBV29-1 and TRBJ2-1; 8 bases fit TRBD1. Germline CDR1 and CDR2: SQVTM and ANQGSEA. This CDR3 spans 13 amino acids. V lost 5 bases to trimming and J lost 2 bases; unmatched junction nucleotides: 2. The CDR3 sequence is CSVLTGAYNEQFF. The CDR3 DNA follows: TGCAGCGTTTTGACAGGGGCCTACAATGAGCAGTTCTTC.

This clonotype appeared many times. J is TRBJ2-7 and V is TRBV6-1, with 11 positions matching TRBD2. The germline V gene has CDR1 MNHNS and CDR2 SASEGT. V lost 7 bases, J lost 2 bases, and 7 bases stayed unmatched. The CDR3 contains 15 residues. CDR3 DNA sequence: TGTGCCAGCAAGTTATCTAGCGGGGGGACCTACGAGCAGTACTTC. Translating gives CASKLSSGGTYEQYF.

This clonotype came up many times. The V call is TRBV11-2, the J call TRBJ2-7; perhaps TRBD1 as D (6 bases). The CDR3 extends over 16 amino acids. Germline CDR1 reads SGHAT; CDR2 reads FQNNGV. Trimming pared 4 bases from V and 4 bases from J, leaving 20 bases between. The CDR3 region is CASSSRGDRWAYEQYF. The CDR3 coding sequence is TGTGCCAGCAGCTCCCGCGGAGACAGGTGGGCGTACGAGCAGTACTTC.

In its sample, this clonotype was seen many times. This chain uses TRBV7-2 with TRBJ2-3, with D unclear. Germline V gives CDR1 SGHTA, CDR2 FQGNSA. Trimming shortened V by 5 bases and J by 6 bases, and 15 bases separated the two germline ends. The CDR3 length is 14 residues. The CDR3 sequence: CASSPERFGDTQYF. The CDR3 DNA reads TGTGCCAGCAGCCCCGAGCGATTTGGGGATACGCAGTATTTT.

This clonotype occurred many times. The V gene is TRBV11-2, the J gene TRBJ1-6; possibly TRBD1 for D (5 bases). Trimming took off 6 bases at V and 6 bases at J, with 12 bases between the two ends. The CDR3 totals 14 residues. CDR1 SGHAT and CDR2 FQNNGV come from the germline V gene. CDR3 bases: TGTGCCAGCAGAAGGGACGGAATTAATTCACCCCTCCACTTT. Its translation: CASRRDGINSPLHF. The full variable domain, with the rest looked up from reference TRBV11-2 and TRBJ1-6, is EAGVAQSPRYKIIEKRQSVAFWCNPISGHATLYWYQQILGQGPKLLIQFQNNGVVDDSQLPKDRFSAERLKGVDSTLKIQPAKLEDSAVYLCASRRDGINSPLHFGNGTRLTVT.

This clonotype came up many times. The CDR3 DNA follows: TGTGCCAGCAGTTACCCATCGAGGGGGCTGCGCGAGCAGTACTTC. As protein: CASSYPSRGLREQYF. This chain uses TRBV6-2 or TRBV6-3 with TRBJ2-7; 7 positions match TRBD1. Germline V CDR1 and CDR2: MNHEY, SVGEGT. The CDR3 extends over 15 amino acids. Trimming at V came to 2 bases and at J to 6 bases, leaving 10 bases not matched to a gene.

This clonotype was found many times. The V call is TRBV7-2, the J call TRBJ2-7; 10 bases fit TRBD2. The CDR3 spans 15 residues. The germline V gene has CDR1 SGHTA and CDR2 FQGNSA. The V gene end was trimmed by 5 bases and the J gene end by 7 bases; junction bases not matched to a gene: 11. CDR3 sequence (DNA): TGTGCCAGCAGCCGGGGTAGCGGGAGGACCATTGAGCAGTACTTC. It is translated as CASSRGSGRTIEQYF.

Note on this clonotype: This may stem from a read error, because a much larger clone lies one nucleotide away. The CDR3 region is CASSSPGRPDTQYF. The CDR3 DNA follows: TGTGCCAGCAGTTCCCCGGGCCGCCCGGATACGCAGTATTTT. V and J are TRBV12-3 or TRBV12-4 and TRBJ2-3; D not certain. V was pared by 4 bases and J by 6 bases, with 14 bases between. The CDR3 extends over 14 amino acids.

This clonotype has a handful of counts. The V call is TRBV4-1, the J call TRBJ1-2; no clear D gene. Trimming shortened V by 5 bases and J by 6 bases, and 7 bases separated the two germline ends. This CDR3 has 11 amino acids. Per the germline V gene, CDR1 is MGHRA and CDR2 is YSYEKL. The CDR3 region is CASSGRDGYTF. The CDR3 DNA reads TGCGCCAGCAGCGGACGCGATGGCTACACCTTC.

The CDR3 coding sequence is TGCAGTGCTTATAGAGCCGTGCGGGAGACCCAGTACTTC. Translated: CSAYRAVRETQYF. This chain connects TRBV20-1 to TRBJ2-5, with unresolved D. Germline V lookup: CDR1 DFQATT, CDR2 SNEGSKA (reference sequence). CDR3 length: 13 amino acids. V shed 5 bases and J shed 5 bases, with 15 bases lying between them.

This clonotype was recorded only once. The chain is built from TRBV30 and TRBJ1-1, with D unresolved. CDR1 and CDR2 (germline): GTSNPN, SVGIG (reference sequence). Between the trimmed V and J ends, which lost 7 bases and 0 bases, there was a span of 9 bases. This CDR3 has 12 residues. The CDR3 DNA reads TGTGCCTCCCAGTACATGAACACTGAAGCTTTCTTT. Amino acids: CASQYMNTEAFF. Together with reference TRBV30 and TRBJ1-1, the CDR3 gives the full variable domain: SQTIHQWPATLVQPVGSPLSLECTVEGTSNPNLYWYRQAAGRGLQLLFYSVGIGQISSEVPQNLSASRPQDRQFILSSKKLLLSDSGFYLCASQYMNTEAFFGQGTRLTVV.

This clonotype was observed a few times. The rearrangement uses TRBV12-3 or TRBV12-4 and TRBJ2-6; the D is unclear. The CDR3 runs 18 residues. V lost 6 bases and J lost 1, with 19 bases in between. CDR3 nucleotides: TGTGCCAGCAGACTCCGGCGTGGCAGGTTTTCTGGGGCCAACGTCCTGACTTTC. This codes for CASRLRRGRFSGANVLTF.

The sample holds many counts of this clonotype. This chain links TRBV5-1 with TRBJ2-7; D call uncertain. The CDR3 is 15 residues long. Germline V CDR1 and CDR2: SGHRS, YFSETQ. The V gene lost 4 bases and the J gene lost 0 bases, with 14 bases spanning the gap. CDR3 bases: TGCGCCAGCAGCCCCCCCTCGACCTTCTCCTACGAGCAGTACTTC. This sequence encodes CASSPPSTFSYEQYF.

In its sample, this clonotype was seen many times. V gene TRBV7-2 combines with J gene TRBJ2-1, with 7 positions matching TRBD1. With 4 bases clipped from V and 4 bases from J, the junction kept 7 bases outside the gene matches. CDR1 and CDR2 (germline): SGHTA, FQGNSA. The CDR3 runs to 15 residues. In DNA form, the CDR3 reads TGTGCCAGCAGCTCACAGGGGACGCCTTACAATGAGCAGTTCTTC. It encodes CASSSQGTPYNEQFF.

At least ten counts were recorded for this clonotype. The CDR3 is CASSEIIGYTEESTDTQYF. DNA of the CDR3: TGTGCCAGCAGTGAAATTATAGGGTACACCGAGGAGAGCACAGATACGCAGTATTTT. V gene TRBV2 combines with J gene TRBJ2-3; D not resolved. Germline-derived CDR1 and CDR2 are SNHLY and FYNNEI. CDR3 length: 19 amino acids. V shed 2 bases and J shed 0 bases, with 21 bases lying between them.

This clonotype was found many times. DNA for the CDR3: TGCGCCAGCAGCAAGCCCCCGGGACTAGCTGGGGTTAGCACAGATACGCAGTATTTT. Encoded protein: CASSKPPGLAGVSTDTQYF. The J gene is TRBJ2-3, the V gene TRBV5-1; TRBD2 matches at 9 bases. Germline V gene sequence: CDR1 SGHRS, CDR2 YFSETQ. This CDR3 is built from 19 residues. V lost 4 bases, J lost 0 bases, and 15 bases stayed unmatched.

This clonotype has at least ten counts. V is TRBV5-8 and J is TRBJ2-3; 10 nucleotides align to TRBD2. CDR3 length: 18 residues. J was trimmed by 0 bases and V by 0 bases; bases with no gene match: 7. Germline assignment: CDR1 SGHTS and CDR2 YDEGEE. The CDR3 nucleotides are TGTGCCAGCAGCTTGGGGCTACTAGCGGGATATAGCACAGATACGCAGTATTTT. This codes for CASSLGLLAGYSTDTQYF.

Notes on this clonotype: One base away lies a much larger clone, so this may be a sequencing read error. The V and J genes are TRBV5-1 and TRBJ1-2; TRBD1 might be the D (6 bases). The CDR3 runs to 16 residues. Germline V CDR1 and CDR2: SGHRS, YFSETQ. The CDR3 loop reads CASSLNSQGRGGGCTF. DNA for the CDR3: TGCGCCAGCAGCTTGAACTCACAGGGAAGAGGAGGTGGCTGCACCTTC.

A remark on this clonotype: A much larger clone differs from this one at a single base, so this may be a read error. This chain uses TRBV27 with TRBJ2-3; 9 bases are a match to TRBD1. Germline V gives CDR1 MNHEY, CDR2 SMNVEV (reference sequence). J lost 8 bases, V lost 7 bases, and 13 bases had no gene match. This CDR3 is built from 15 residues. This chain's CDR3 is CASKSQQGAAGTQYF. The DNA for the CDR3 is TGTGCCAGCAAGTCTCAACAGGGGGCCGCAGGTACGCAGTATTTT.

This clonotype has more than one count but fewer than ten. The chain carries TRBV7-2 and TRBJ2-2; perhaps TRBD1 as D (5 bases). The V and J ends lost 3 bases and 1 base respectively, with 9 bases between them. CDR3 length: 15 amino acids. The germline V gene has CDR1 SGHTA and CDR2 FQGNSA. The CDR3 here is CASSLDTMNTGELFF. CDR3 bases: TGTGCCAGCAGCTTGGACACTATGAACACCGGGGAGCTGTTTTTT.

The table lists this clonotype with a few counts. The rearrangement joins TRBV5-1 to TRBJ1-5, with 8 bases matching TRBD1. After removal of 0 bases from V and 5 bases from J, the junction contained 4 bases not matched to a gene. The CDR3 runs 15 residues. Per germline, CDR1 SGHRS and CDR2 YFSETQ. This chain's CDR3 is CASSLETGGHQPQHF. The CDR3 region has the DNA TGCGCCAGCAGCTTGGAAACAGGGGGTCATCAGCCCCAGCATTTT.

This clonotype was seen ten or more times. The chain employs TRBV12-3 or TRBV12-4 and TRBJ1-1; TRBD1 matches 11 bases. This CDR3 is built from 17 residues. V lost 2 bases and J lost 2; bases outside the gene matches: 7. The CDR3 DNA reads TGTGCCAGCAGTTTAAGGACAGGGGGCTTGTCAAACACTGAAGCTTTCTTT. Residues: CASSLRTGGLSNTEAFF.

The chain links TRBV5-1 to TRBJ2-7; maybe TRBD1 (5 bases). The germline V gene encodes CDR1 SGHRS and CDR2 YFSETQ. This CDR3 spans 16 amino acids. V lost 0 bases and J lost 2, with 15 bases in between. The CDR3, as DNA: TGCGCCAGCAGCTTGGGGTCAGGGAAACCCACCTACGAGCAGTACTTC. Residues: CASSLGSGKPTYEQYF.

This clonotype was found a few times. The genes are TRBV9 and TRBJ2-1, with TRBD1 matching over 11 bases. Germline loops: CDR1 SGDLS, CDR2 YYNGEE. V trimming: 2 bases; J trimming: 7 bases; junction bases outside the gene matches: 8. The CDR3 spans 16 residues. CDR3 bases: TGTGCCAGCAGCGTTCGGGGACAGGGGGGTGTAAATGAGCAGTTCTTC. It specifies CASSVRGQGGVNEQFF.

In the case of this clonotype: A much larger clone differs by one base, so this may be a read error. V is TRBV7-9 and J is TRBJ2-7; D may match TRBD1 or TRBD2 (5 bases each). The CDR3 has 16 residues. V was trimmed by 5 bases and J by 1 base, leaving 18 bases between them. Looked up from germline, CDR1 is SEHNR and CDR2 is FQNEAQ (reference sequence). The CDR3 spells CASSPATGRLSYEQYF. The DNA of the CDR3 is TGTGCCAGCAGCCCGGCTACGGGACGCCTGTCCTACGAGCAGTACTTC.

The chain is built from TRBV2 and TRBJ1-6; D is undetermined. The CDR3 is 13 residues long. CDR1 and CDR2 (germline): SNHLY, FYNNEI. V was cut by 2 bases and J by 13 bases, with 12 bases left in between. This CDR3 reads CASSEPPVVPLHF. The CDR3 region has the DNA TGTGCCAGCAGTGAACCTCCGGTTGTCCCCCTCCACTTT.

This clonotype turned up a few times. The chain recombines TRBV28 with TRBJ2-7; 7 bases fit TRBD1. The CDR3 contains 15 residues. V gave up 6 bases and J gave up 5 bases; unmatched junction bases: 13. Per germline, CDR1 MDHEN and CDR2 SYDVKM. The CDR3 loop reads CASRPDRDANHEQYF. The CDR3 nucleotides read TGTGCCAGCAGGCCCGACAGGGATGCTAACCACGAGCAGTACTTC.

This clonotype was picked up many times. The genes are TRBV5-6 and TRBJ1-1; possibly TRBD1 for D (5 bases). The CDR3 has 15 amino acids. Germline assignment: CDR1 SGHDT and CDR2 YYEEEE. V gave up 1 base and J gave up 4 bases, with 14 bases separating them. CDR3 protein: CASSLYGGEATEAFF. The CDR3 coding sequence is TGTGCCAGCAGCTTGTATGGGGGGGAGGCCACTGAAGCTTTCTTT.

The rearrangement links TRBV11-1 to TRBJ2-1, with 8 bases aligning to TRBD2. Per germline, CDR1 SGHAT and CDR2 FQDESV (reference sequence). The CDR3 consists of 15 residues. J lost 4 bases, V lost 7 bases, and 9 bases had no gene match. The chain's CDR3 is CASTLSGSGYNEQFF. In DNA form, the CDR3 reads TGTGCCAGCACTCTAAGCGGGAGCGGTTACAATGAGCAGTTCTTC.